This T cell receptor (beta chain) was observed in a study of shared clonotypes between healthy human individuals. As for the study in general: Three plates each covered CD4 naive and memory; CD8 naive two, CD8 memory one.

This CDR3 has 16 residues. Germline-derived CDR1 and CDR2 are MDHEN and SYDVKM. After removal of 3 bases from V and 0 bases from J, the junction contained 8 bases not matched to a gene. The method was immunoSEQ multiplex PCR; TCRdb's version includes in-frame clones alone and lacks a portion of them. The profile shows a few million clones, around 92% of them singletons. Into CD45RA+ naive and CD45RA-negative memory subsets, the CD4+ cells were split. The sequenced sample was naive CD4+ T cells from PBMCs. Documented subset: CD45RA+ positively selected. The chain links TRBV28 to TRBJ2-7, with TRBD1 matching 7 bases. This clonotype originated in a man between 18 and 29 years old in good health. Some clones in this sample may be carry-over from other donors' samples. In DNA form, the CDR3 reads TGTGCCAGCAGTTTCTCATGGACAGGCAACTCCTACGAGCAGTACTTC. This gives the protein CASSFSWTGNSYEQYF.